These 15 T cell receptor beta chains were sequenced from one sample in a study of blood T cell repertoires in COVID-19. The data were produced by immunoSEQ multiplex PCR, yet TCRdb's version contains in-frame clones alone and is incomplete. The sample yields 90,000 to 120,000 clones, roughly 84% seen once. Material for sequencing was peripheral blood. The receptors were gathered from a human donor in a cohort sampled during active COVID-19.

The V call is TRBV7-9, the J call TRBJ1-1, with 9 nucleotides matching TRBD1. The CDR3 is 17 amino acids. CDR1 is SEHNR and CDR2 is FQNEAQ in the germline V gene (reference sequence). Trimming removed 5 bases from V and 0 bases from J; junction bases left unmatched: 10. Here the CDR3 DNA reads TGTGCCAGCAGCCCGCGTTCGACAGGGGGGATGAACACTGAAGCTTTCTTT. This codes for CASSPRSTGGMNTEAFF.

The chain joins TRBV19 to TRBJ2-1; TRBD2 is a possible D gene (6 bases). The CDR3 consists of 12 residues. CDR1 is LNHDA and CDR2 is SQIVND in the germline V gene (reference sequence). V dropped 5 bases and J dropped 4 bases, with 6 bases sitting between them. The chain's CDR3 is CASSAGYNEQFF. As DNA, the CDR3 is TGTGCCAGTAGTGCGGGGTACAATGAGCAGTTCTTC.

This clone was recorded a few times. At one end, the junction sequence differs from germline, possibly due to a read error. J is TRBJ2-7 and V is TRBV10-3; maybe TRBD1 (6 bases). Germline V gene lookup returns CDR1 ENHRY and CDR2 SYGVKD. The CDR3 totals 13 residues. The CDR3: CAIRNLQGAKRNF. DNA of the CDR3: TGTGCCATCAGAAACTTACAGGGAGCGAAGAGAAACTTC.

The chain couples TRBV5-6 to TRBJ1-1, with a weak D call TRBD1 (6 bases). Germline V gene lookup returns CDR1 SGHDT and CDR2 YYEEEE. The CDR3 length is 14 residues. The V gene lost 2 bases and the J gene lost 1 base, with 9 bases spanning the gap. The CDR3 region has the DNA TGTGCCAGCAGCTTAAGGGGGTGGAACACTGAAGCTTTCTTT. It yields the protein CASSLRGWNTEAFF.

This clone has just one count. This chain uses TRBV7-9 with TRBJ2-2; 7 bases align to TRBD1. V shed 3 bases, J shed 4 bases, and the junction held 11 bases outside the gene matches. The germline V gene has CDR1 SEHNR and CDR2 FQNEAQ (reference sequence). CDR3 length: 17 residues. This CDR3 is CASSFGTANPATGELFF. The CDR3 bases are TGTGCCAGCAGCTTCGGGACAGCGAACCCGGCCACCGGGGAGCTGTTTTTT.

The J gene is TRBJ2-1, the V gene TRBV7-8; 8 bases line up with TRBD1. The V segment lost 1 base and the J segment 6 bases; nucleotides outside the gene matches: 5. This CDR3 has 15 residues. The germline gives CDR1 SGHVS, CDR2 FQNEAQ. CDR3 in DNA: TGTGCCAGCAGCTTAGAGGTCGGACAGGGCAATGAGCAGTTCTTC. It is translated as CASSLEVGQGNEQFF.

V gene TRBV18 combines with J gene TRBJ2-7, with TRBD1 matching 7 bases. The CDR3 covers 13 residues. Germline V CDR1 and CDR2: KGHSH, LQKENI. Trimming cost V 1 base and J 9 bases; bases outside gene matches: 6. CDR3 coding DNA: TGTGCCAGCTCACCACAGGACAGGAGTACGCAGTACGTC. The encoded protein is CASSPQDRSTQYV.

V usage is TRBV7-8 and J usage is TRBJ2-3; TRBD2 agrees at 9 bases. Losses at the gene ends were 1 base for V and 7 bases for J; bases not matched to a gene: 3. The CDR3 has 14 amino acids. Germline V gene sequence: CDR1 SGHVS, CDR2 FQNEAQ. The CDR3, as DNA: TGTGCCAGCAGCTTAGTACTAGCGGGCCATACGCAGTATTTT. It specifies CASSLVLAGHTQYF.

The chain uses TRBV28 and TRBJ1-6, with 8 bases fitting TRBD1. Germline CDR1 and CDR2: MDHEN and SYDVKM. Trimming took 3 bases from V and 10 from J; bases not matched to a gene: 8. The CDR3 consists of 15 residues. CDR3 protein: CASSFLRQGKSPLHF. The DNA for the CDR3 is TGTGCCAGCAGTTTCCTCAGACAGGGGAAATCACCCCTCCACTTT.

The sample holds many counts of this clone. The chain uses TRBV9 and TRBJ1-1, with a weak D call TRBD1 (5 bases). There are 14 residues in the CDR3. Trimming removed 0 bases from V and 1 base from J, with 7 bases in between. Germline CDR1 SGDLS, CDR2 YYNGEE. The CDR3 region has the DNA TGTGCCAGCAGCGTAGGTGGACAGAACACTGAAGCTTTCTTT. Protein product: CASSVGGQNTEAFF.

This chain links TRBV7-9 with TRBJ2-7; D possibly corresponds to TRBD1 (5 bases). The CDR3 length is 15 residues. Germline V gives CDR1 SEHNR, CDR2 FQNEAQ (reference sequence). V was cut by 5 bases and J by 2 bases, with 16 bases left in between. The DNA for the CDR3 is TGTGCCAGCAGCCCAGCCCTGACAGCCGCCTACGAGCAGTACGTC. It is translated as CASSPALTAAYEQYV.

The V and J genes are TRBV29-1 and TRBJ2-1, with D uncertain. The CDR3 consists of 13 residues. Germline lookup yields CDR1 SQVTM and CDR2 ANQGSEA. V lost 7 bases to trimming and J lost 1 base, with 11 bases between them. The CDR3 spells CSAAGSSYNEQFF. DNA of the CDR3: TGCAGCGCGGCAGGCAGTTCCTACAATGAGCAGTTCTTC.

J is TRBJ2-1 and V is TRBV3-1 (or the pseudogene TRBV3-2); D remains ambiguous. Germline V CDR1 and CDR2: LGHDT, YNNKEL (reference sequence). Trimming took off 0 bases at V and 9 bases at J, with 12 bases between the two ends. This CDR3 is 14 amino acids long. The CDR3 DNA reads TGTGCCAGCAGCCAAGATGTCCGCGGTGTTGAGCAGTTCTTC. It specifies CASSQDVRGVEQFF.

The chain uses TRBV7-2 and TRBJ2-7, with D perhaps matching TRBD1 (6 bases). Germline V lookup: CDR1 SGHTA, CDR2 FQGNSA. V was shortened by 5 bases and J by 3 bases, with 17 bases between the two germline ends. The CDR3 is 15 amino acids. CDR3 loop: CASSRTGSSHYEQYV. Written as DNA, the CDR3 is TGTGCCAGCAGCCGCACAGGGTCCTCTCACTACGAGCAGTACGTC.

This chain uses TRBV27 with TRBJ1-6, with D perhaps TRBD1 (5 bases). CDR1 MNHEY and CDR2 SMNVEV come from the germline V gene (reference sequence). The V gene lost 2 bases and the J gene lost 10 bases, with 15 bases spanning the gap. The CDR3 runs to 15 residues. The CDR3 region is CASSLARAAGSPLHF. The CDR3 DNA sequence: TGTGCCAGCAGTTTAGCCAGGGCCGCCGGGTCACCCCTCCACTTT.